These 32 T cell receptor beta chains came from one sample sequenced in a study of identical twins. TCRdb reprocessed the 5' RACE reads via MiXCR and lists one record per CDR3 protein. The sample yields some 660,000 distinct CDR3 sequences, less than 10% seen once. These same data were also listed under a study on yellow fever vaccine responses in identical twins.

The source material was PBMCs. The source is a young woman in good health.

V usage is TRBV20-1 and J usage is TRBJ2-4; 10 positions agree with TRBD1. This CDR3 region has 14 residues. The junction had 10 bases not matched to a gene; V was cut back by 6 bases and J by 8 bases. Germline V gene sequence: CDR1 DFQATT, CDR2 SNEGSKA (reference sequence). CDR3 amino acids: CSANPGQGSDIQYF. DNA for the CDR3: TGCAGTGCAAATCCGGGACAGGGGTCGGACATTCAGTACTTC.

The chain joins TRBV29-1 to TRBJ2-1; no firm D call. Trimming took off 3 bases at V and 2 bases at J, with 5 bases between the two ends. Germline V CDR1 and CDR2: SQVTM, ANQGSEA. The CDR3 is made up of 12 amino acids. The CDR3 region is CSVDETYNEQFF. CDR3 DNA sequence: TGCAGCGTTGATGAGACCTACAATGAGCAGTTCTTC.

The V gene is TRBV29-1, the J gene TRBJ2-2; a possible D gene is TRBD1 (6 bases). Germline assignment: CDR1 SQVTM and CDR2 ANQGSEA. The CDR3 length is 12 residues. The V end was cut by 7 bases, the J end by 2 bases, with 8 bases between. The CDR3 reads CSGGQNTGELFF. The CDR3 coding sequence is TGCAGCGGGGGACAAAACACCGGGGAGCTGTTTTTT.

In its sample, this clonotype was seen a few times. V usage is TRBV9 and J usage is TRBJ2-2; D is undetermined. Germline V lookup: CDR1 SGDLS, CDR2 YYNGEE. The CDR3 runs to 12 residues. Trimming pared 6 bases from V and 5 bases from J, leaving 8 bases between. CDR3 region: CASTESTGELFF. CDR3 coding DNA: TGTGCCAGCACCGAATCTACCGGGGAGCTGTTTTTT. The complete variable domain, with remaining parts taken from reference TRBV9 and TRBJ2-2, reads DSGVTQTPKHLITATGQRVTLRCSPRSGDLSVYWYQQSLDQGLQFLIQYYNGEERAKGNILERFSAQQFPDLHSELNLSSLELGDSALYFCASTESTGELFFGEGSRLTVL.

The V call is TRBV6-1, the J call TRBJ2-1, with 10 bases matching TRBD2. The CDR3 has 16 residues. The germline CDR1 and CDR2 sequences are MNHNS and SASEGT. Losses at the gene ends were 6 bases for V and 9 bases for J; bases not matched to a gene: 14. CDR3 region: CASSPGLARGGVEQFF. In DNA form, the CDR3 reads TGTGCCAGCAGCCCGGGACTAGCGCGGGGGGGGGTTGAGCAGTTCTTC.

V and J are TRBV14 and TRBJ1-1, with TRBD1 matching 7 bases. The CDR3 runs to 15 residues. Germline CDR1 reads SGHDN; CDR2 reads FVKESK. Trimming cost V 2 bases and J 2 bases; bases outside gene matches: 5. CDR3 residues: CASSQRTGANTEAFF. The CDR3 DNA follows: TGTGCCAGCAGCCAAAGGACAGGCGCTAACACTGAAGCTTTCTTT.

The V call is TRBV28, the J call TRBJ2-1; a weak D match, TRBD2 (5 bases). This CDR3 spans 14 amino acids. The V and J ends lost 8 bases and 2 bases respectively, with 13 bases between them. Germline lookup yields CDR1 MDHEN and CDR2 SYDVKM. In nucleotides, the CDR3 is TGTGCCAGCCAGGCGGGCGGAACCTACAATGAGCAGTTCTTC. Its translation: CASQAGGTYNEQFF.

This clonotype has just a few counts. DNA for the CDR3: TGTGCCAGCAGCCGGACTAGCGGGAGTGGATATACGCAGTATTTT. Protein: CASSRTSGSGYTQYF. This chain joins TRBV14 and TRBJ2-3, with TRBD2 matching 13 bases. The CDR3 totals 15 residues. Germline V CDR1 and CDR2: SGHDN, FVKESK. The junction had 5 bases not matched to a gene; V was cut back by 4 bases and J by 7 bases. Full variable domain (outside the CDR3, taken from reference TRBV14 and TRBJ2-3): EAGVTQFPSHSVIEKGQTVTLRCDPISGHDNLYWYRRVMGKEIKFLLHFVKESKQDESGMPNNRFLAERTGGTYSTLKVQPAELEDSGVYFCASSRTSGSGYTQYFGPGTRLTVL.

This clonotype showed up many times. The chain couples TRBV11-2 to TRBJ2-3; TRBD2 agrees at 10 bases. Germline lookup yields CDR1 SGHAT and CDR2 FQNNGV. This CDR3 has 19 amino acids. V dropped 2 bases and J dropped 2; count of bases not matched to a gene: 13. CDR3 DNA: TGTGCCAGCAGCTTACGTTTTAGCGGGGGGCCCTCCAACACAGATACGCAGTATTTT. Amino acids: CASSLRFSGGPSNTDTQYF.

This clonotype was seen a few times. The CDR3 coding sequence is TGTGCCACCTATAAAGCGGGAGGACCGTACAATGAGCAGTTCTTC. Encoded protein: CATYKAGGPYNEQFF. The V and J genes are TRBV15 and TRBJ2-1, with 9 bases matching TRBD2. The length of the CDR3 is 15 residues. The J segment lost 4 bases and the V segment lost 8 bases, leaving 9 bases of the junction unmatched. Germline V gene lookup returns CDR1 LNHNV and CDR2 YYDKDF (reference sequence).

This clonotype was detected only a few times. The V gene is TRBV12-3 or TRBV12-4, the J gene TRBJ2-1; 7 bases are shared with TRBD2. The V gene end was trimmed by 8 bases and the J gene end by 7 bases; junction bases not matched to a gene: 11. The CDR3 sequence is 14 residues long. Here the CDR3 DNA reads TGTGCCAGCGCAGGGTTACTAGCGCTGAATGAGCAGTTCTTC. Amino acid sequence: CASAGLLALNEQFF.

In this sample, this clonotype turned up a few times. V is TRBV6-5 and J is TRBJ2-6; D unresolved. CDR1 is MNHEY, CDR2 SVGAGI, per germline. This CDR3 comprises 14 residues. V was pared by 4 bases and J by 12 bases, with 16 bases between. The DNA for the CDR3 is TGTGCCAGCAGTTGCCTTTCGGGTGCCTGCGTCCTGACTTTC. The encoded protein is CASSCLSGACVLTF.

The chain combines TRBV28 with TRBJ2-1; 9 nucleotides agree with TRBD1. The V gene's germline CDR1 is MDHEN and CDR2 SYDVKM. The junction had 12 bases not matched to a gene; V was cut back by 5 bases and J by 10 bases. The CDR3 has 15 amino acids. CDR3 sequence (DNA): TGTGCCAGCAGTGACACAGGGGGCGTAGGACTAGAGCAGTTCTTC. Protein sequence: CASSDTGGVGLEQFF.

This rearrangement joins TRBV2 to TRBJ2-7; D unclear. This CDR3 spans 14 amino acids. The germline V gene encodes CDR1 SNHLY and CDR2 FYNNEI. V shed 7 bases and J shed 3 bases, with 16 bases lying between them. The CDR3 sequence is CASIMLGPVYEQYF. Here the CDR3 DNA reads TGTGCCAGCATTATGCTCGGGCCTGTCTACGAGCAGTACTTC.

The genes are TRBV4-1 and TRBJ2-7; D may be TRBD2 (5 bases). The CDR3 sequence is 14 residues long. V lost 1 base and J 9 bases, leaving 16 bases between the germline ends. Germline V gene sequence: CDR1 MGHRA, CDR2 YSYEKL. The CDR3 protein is CASSQGVAGRGQYF. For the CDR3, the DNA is TGCGCCAGCAGCCAAGGAGTTGCGGGTCGAGGGCAGTACTTC.

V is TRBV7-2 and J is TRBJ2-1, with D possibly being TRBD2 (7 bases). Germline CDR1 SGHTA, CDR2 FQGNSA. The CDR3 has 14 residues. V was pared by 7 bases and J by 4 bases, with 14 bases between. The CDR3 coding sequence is TGTGCCAGCAAACCGGGGGGCCTGTACAATGAGCAGTTCTTC. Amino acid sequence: CASKPGGLYNEQFF.

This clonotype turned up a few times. CDR3 nucleotides: TGCAGTGCGGCAGACGGTCATACGCAGTATTTT. This encodes CSAADGHTQYF. The chain is built from TRBV20-1 and TRBJ2-3; D is unclear. Per the germline V gene, CDR1 is DFQATT and CDR2 is SNEGSKA (reference sequence). The CDR3 covers 11 residues. V dropped 6 bases and J dropped 7 bases, with 11 bases sitting between them.

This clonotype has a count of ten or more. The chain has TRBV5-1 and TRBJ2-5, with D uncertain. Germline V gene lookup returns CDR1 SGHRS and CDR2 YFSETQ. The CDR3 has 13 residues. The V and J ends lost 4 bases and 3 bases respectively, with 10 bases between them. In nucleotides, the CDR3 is TGCGCCAGCAGCCCAACACCGAAAGAGACCCAGTACTTC. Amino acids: CASSPTPKETQYF.

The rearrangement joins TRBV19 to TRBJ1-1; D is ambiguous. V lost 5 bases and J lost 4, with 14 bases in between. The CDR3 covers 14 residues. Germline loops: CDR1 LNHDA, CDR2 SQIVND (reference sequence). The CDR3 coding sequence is TGTGCCAGTAGTCCGGTAATAGGCGGCACTGAAGCTTTCTTT. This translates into CASSPVIGGTEAFF.

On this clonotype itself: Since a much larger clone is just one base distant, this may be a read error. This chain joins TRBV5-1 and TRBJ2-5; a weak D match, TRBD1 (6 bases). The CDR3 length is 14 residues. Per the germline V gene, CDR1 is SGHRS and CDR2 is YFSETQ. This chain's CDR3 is CASRSGVIQGTQYF. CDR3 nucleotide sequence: TGCGCCAGCAGGTCAGGGGTCATCCAAGGGACCCAGTACTTC.

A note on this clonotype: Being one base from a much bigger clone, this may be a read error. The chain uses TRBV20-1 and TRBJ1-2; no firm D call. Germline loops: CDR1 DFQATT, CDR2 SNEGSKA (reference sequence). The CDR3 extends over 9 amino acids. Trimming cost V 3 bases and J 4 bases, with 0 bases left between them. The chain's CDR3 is CSASYGYTF. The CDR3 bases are TGCAGTGCTAGCTATGGCTACACCTTC.

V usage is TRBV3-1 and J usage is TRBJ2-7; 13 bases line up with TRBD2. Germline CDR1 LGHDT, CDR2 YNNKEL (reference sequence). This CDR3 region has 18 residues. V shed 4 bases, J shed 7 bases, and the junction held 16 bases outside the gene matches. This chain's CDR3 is CASSPPGLGLAGSWEQYF. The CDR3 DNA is TGTGCCAGCAGCCCACCGGGGTTGGGACTAGCGGGGTCTTGGGAGCAGTACTTC.

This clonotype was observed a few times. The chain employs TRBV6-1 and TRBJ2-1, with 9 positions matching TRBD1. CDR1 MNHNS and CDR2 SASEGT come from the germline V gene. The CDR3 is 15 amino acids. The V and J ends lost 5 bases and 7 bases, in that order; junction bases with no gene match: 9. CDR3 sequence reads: CASSPPGQGTNEQFF. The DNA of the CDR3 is TGTGCCAGCAGTCCACCGGGACAGGGTACGAATGAGCAGTTCTTC.

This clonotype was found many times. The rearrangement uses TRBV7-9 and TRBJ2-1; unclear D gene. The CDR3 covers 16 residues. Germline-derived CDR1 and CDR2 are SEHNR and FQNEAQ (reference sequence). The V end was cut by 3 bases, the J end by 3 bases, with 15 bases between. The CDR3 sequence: CASSLIDQPIYNEQFF. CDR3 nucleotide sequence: TGTGCCAGCAGCTTGATCGACCAGCCCATCTACAATGAGCAGTTCTTC. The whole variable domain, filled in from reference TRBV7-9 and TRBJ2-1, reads DTGVSQNPRHKITKRGQNVTFRCDPISEHNRLYWYRQTLGQGPEFLTYFQNEAQLEKSRLLSDRFSAERPKGSFSTLEIQRTEQGDSAMYLCASSLIDQPIYNEQFFGPGTRLTVL.

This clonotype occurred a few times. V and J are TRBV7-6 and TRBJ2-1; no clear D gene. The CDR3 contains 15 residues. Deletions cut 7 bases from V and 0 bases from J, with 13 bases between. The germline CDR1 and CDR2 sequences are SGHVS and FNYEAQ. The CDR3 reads CASTPLGLSYNEQFF. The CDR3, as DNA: TGTGCCAGCACCCCCTTAGGGCTCTCCTACAATGAGCAGTTCTTC.

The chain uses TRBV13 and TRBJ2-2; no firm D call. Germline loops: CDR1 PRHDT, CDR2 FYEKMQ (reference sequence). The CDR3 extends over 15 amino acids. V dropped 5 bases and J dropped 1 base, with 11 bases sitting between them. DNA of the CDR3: TGTGCCAGCAGCCCCTCGAGAAGGAACACCGGGGAGCTGTTTTTT. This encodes CASSPSRRNTGELFF.

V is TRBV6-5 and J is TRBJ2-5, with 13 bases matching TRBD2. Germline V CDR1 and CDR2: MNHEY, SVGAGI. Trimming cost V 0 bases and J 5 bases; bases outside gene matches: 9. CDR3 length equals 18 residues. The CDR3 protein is CASSYSQTSGRTSETQYF. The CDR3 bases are TGTGCCAGCAGTTACTCACAGACTAGCGGGAGGACTAGTGAGACCCAGTACTTC.

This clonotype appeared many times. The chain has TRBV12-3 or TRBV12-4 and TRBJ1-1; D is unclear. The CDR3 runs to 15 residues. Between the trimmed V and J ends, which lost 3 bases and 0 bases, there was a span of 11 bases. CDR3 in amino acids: CASSFGPQMNTEAFF. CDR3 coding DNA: TGTGCCAGCAGTTTTGGACCACAAATGAACACTGAAGCTTTCTTT.

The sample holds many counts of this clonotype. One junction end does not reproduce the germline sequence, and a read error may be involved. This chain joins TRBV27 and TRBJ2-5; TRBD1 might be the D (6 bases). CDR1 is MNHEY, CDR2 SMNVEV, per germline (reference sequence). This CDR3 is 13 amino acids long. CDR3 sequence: CATSGRGQVTQYF. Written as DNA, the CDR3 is TGTGCGACCAGTGGCAGGGGACAAGTGACCCAGTACTTC.

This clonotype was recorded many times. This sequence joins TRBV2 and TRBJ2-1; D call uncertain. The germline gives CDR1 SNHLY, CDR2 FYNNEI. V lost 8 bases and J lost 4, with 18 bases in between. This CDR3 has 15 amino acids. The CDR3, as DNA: TGTGCCAGCGTTGAGACGGCCTTTGGGTACAATGAGCAGTTCTTC. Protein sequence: CASVETAFGYNEQFF.

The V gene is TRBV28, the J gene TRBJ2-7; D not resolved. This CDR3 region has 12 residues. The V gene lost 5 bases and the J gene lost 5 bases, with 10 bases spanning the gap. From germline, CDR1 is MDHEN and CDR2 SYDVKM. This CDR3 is CASSPDDDEQYF. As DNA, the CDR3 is TGTGCCAGCAGTCCCGATGATGACGAGCAGTACTTC.

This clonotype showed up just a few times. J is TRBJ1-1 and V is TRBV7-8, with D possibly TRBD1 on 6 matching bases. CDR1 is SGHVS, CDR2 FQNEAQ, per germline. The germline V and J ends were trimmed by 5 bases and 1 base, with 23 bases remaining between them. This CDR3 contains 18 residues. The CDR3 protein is CASSPEAGGQSSNTEAFF. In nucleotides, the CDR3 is TGTGCCAGCAGCCCCGAAGCGGGGGGCCAATCTTCGAACACTGAAGCTTTCTTT.